The T cell receptor (beta chain) under discussion was sequenced for a study of cytomegalovirus exposure and HLA in healthy donors. This CDR3 comprises 14 residues. Trimming cost V 5 bases and J 1 base; bases outside gene matches: 4. Germline lookup yields CDR1 SGHDT and CDR2 YYEEEE. Study-level points and caveats: Researchers reportedly found TCR beta sequences accurately predicted most subjects' HLA-A and HLA-B alleles. A previous analysis found most TCR beta V segments productive roughly 90% or roughly 30% of the time.

Regarding this clone: Its matching antigen is unknown.

Vbeta (60) and Jbeta (13) primers were used in the PCR. TCRdb keeps only in-frame clones here, not all; method: immunoSEQ multiplex PCR. Its table lists about 67,000 clones. The sequence came from a woman aged 40 to 50 in good health and CMV-seropositive. The sample taken for sequencing was PBMCs. The rearrangement uses TRBV5-6 and TRBJ2-3; 7 positions match TRBD1. The CDR3 sequence: CASSRDRRTDTQYF. CDR3 nucleotides: TGTGCCAGCAGTAGGGACAGACGCACAGATACGCAGTATTTT.